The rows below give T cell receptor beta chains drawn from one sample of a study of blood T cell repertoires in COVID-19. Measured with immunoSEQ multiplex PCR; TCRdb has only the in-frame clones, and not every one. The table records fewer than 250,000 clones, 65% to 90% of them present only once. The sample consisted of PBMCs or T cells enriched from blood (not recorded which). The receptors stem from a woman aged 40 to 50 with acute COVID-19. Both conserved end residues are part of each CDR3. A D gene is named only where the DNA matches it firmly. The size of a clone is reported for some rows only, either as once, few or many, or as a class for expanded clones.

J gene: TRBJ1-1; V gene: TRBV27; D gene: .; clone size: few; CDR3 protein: CASSRGGGTEAFF; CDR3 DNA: TGTGCCAGCAGCCGAGGGGGAGGGACTGAAGCTTTCTTT
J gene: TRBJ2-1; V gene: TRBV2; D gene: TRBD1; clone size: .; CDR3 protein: CASSEDRGLGIYNEQFF; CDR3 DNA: TGTGCCAGCAGTGAGGACAGGGGTCTAGGAATCTACAATGAGCAGTTCTTC
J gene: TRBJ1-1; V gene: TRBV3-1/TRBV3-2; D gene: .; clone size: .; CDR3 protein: CASSQERNTEAFF; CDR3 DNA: TGTGCCAGCAGCCAAGAGAGGAACACTGAAGCTTTCTTT
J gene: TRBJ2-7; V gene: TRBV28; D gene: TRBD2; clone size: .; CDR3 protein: CASSFIWGGSYEQYF; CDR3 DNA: TGTGCCAGCAGTTTCATTTGGGGGGGCTCCTACGAGCAGTACTTC
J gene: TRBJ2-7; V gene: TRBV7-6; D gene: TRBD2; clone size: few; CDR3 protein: CASSLSWVAGAEQYF; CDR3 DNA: TGTGCCAGCAGCCTATCTTGGGTAGCGGGAGCCGAGCAGTACTTC
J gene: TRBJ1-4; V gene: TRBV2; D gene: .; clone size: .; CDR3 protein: CASTDGLLKEKLFF; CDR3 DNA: TGTGCCAGCACCGACGGACTTTTAAAGGAAAAACTGTTTTTT
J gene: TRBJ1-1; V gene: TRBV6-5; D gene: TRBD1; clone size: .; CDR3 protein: CASSYEGQMGTEAFF; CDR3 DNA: TGTGCCAGCAGTTACGAGGGACAGATGGGCACTGAAGCTTTCTTT
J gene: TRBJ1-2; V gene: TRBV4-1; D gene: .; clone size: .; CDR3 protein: CASSQLVGGAANYGYTF; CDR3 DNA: TGCGCCAGCAGCCAATTGGTCGGGGGAGCTGCTAACTATGGCTACACCTTC
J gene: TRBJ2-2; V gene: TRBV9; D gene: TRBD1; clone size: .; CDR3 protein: CASSVQGAGGELFF; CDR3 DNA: TGTGCCAGCAGCGTACAGGGGGCTGGCGGGGAGCTGTTTTTT
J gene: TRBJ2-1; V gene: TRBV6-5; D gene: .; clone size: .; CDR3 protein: CASSYDSSSYNEQFF; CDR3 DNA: TGTGCCAGCAGTTATGACAGCTCGTCTTACAATGAGCAGTTCTTC
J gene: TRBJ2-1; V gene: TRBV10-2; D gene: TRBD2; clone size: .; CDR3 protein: CASRASGGLEQFF; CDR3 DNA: TGCGCCAGCCGGGCTAGCGGGGGGTTGGAGCAGTTCTTC
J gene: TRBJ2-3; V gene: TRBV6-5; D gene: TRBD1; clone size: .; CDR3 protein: CASSLTGVGTDTQYF; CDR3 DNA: TGTGCCAGCAGTTTGACAGGGGTAGGCACAGATACGCAGTATTTT
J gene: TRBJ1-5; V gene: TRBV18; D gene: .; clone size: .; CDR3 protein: CASSPRENQPQHF; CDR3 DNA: TGTGCCAGCTCACCAAGGGAGAATCAGCCCCAGCATTTT
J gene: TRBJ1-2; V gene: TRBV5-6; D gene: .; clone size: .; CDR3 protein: CASSLYGGHGYTF; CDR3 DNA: TGTGCCAGCAGCTTGTACGGGGGACATGGCTACACCTTC
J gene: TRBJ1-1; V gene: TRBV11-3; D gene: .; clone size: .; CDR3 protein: CASSLRMGMNTEAFF; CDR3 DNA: TGTGCCAGCAGCTTAAGGATGGGCATGAACACTGAAGCTTTCTTT
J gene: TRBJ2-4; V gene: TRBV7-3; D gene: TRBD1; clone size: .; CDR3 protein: CASSLTRAGGHIQYF; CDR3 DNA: TGTGCCAGCAGCTTAACGAGAGCAGGGGGCCACATTCAGTACTTC
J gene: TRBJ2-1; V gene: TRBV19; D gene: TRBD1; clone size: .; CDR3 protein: CATVPRQGALEQFF; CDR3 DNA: TGTGCCACAGTACCCCGACAGGGGGCTTTGGAGCAGTTCTTC
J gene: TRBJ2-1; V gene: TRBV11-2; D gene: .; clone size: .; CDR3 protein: CASSPSTGGYEQFF; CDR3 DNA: TGTGCCAGCAGCCCGAGTACTGGGGGGTATGAGCAGTTCTTC
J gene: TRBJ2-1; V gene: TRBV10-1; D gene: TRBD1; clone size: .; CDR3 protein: CASSPGQGANEQFF; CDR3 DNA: TGCGCCAGCAGCCCGGGACAGGGGGCCAATGAGCAGTTCTTC
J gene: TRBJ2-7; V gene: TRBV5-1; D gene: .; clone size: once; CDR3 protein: CASSREFYEQYF; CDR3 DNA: TGCGCCAGCAGCCGGGAATTCTACGAGCAGTACTTC
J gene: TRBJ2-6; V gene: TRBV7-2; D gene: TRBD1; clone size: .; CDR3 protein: CASSLGDRVGANVLTF; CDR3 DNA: TGTGCCAGCAGCTTAGGGGACAGGGTTGGGGCCAACGTCCTGACTTTC
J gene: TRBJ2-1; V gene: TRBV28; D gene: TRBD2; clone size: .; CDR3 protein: CASSSPRTSGGDSSYNEQFF; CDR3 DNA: TGTGCCAGCAGTTCCCCTCGGACTAGCGGGGGGGATAGCTCCTACAATGAGCAGTTCTTC
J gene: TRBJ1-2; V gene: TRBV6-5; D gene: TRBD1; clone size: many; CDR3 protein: CASSYRQGNYGYTF; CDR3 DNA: TGTGCCAGCAGTTACCGACAGGGAAACTATGGCTACACCTTC
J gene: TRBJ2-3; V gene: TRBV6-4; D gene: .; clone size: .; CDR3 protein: CASSPGIADTQYF; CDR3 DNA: TGTGCCAGCAGTCCAGGGATCGCAGATACGCAGTATTTT
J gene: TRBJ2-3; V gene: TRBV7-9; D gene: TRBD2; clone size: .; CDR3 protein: CASSLEWVAGEGTDTQYF; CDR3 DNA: TGTGCCAGCAGCTTAGAGTGGGTAGCGGGAGAAGGCACAGATACGCAGTATTTT
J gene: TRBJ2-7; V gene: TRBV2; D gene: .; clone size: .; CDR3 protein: CASKRERGISPYEQYF; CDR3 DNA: TGTGCCAGCAAACGAGAACGCGGGATATCGCCCTACGAGCAGTACTTC
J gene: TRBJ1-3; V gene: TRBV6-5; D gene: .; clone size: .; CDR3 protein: CASTRGHGNTIYF; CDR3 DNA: TGTGCCAGCACGAGAGGGCATGGAAACACCATATATTTT
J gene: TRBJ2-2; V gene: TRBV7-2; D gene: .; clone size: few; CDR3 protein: CASSAQSTGNTGELFF; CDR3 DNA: TGTGCCAGCAGCGCACAATCGACAGGCAACACCGGGGAGCTGTTTTTT
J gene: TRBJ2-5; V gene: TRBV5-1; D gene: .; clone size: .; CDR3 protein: CASSSPPNQETQYF; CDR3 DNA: TGCGCCAGCAGCTCCCCGCCTAACCAAGAGACCCAGTACTTC
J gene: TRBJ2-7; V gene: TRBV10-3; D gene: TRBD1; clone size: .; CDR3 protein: CAISESDRVASWSSYEQYF; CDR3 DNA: TGTGCCATCAGTGAATCCGACAGGGTAGCCTCTTGGAGCTCCTACGAGCAGTACTTC
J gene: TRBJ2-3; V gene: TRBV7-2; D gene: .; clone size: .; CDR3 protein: CASSLGLDTQYF; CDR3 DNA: TGTGCCAGCAGCTTAGGACTAGATACGCAGTATTTT
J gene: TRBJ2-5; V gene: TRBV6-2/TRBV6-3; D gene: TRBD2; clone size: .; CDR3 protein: CASSYLGLEETQYF; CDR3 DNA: TGTGCCAGCAGTTACCTGGGACTAGAGGAGACCCAGTACTTC
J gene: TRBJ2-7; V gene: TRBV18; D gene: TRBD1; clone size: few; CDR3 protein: CASSPVLQGPTPYEQYF; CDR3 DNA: TGTGCCAGCTCACCAGTTCTACAGGGGCCCACCCCCTACGAGCAGTACTTC
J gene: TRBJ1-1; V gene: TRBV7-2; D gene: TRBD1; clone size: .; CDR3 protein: CASSLRGGRETEAFF; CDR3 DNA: TGTGCCAGCAGCTTAAGAGGGGGCCGGGAAACTGAAGCTTTCTTT